This is a list of T cell receptor beta chains from one sample in a study of T-cell reconstitution after alpha-beta-depleted transplantation in children. TCRdb reprocessed the PCR reads with MiXCR, giving one entry per CDR3 protein. The sample consists of 780,000 or so distinct CDR3 sequences, 16% of them appearing once. The sequencing used PBMCs, mostly from graft donor cells, collected 360 days after TCRalphabeta/CD19-depleted stem cell transplant. These receptors all stem from a male patient younger than 18 who had a stem cell transplant for acute lymphoblastic leukemia, so the T cells may come from the graft donor. Both conserved end residues are part of each CDR3.

v_call	j_call	cdr3_aa
TRBV29-1	TRBJ2-3	CSVEKGTSGTDTQYF
TRBV11-2	TRBJ2-1	CASIQGAGYSYNEQFF
TRBV11-2	TRBJ2-7	CASSLVGAVPYEQYF
TRBV11-2	TRBJ2-1	CASSLGGRLFSYNEQFF
TRBV12-3/TRBV12-4	TRBJ1-1	CASSLGGAHTEAFF
TRBV12-3/TRBV12-4	TRBJ2-7	CASSFRGRGNEQYF
TRBV12-3/TRBV12-4	TRBJ2-5	CASSFRIGVQETQYF
TRBV29-1	TRBJ1-1	CSVEDWDPRGDTEAFF
TRBV7-2	TRBJ2-1	CASSHGTSGWGGEQFF
TRBV7-3	TRBJ2-1	CASSGYTSGAYNEQFF
TRBV5-1	TRBJ1-4	CASSLGQGEKLFF
TRBV4-2	TRBJ2-3	CASSPLSGQRSTDTQYF
TRBV7-6	TRBJ2-3	CASSLAQGWADTQYF
TRBV10-3	TRBJ2-2	CACSYGTLTGELFF
TRBV5-1	TRBJ2-1	CASSGFSEQFF
TRBV5-1	TRBJ2-5	CASSLMTGGVKTQYF
TRBV4-1	TRBJ2-7	CASSPGDGTYEQYF
TRBV7-9	TRBJ2-1	CASSSPGTGMFF
TRBV20-1	TRBJ2-5	CSDEVGGLLQETQYF